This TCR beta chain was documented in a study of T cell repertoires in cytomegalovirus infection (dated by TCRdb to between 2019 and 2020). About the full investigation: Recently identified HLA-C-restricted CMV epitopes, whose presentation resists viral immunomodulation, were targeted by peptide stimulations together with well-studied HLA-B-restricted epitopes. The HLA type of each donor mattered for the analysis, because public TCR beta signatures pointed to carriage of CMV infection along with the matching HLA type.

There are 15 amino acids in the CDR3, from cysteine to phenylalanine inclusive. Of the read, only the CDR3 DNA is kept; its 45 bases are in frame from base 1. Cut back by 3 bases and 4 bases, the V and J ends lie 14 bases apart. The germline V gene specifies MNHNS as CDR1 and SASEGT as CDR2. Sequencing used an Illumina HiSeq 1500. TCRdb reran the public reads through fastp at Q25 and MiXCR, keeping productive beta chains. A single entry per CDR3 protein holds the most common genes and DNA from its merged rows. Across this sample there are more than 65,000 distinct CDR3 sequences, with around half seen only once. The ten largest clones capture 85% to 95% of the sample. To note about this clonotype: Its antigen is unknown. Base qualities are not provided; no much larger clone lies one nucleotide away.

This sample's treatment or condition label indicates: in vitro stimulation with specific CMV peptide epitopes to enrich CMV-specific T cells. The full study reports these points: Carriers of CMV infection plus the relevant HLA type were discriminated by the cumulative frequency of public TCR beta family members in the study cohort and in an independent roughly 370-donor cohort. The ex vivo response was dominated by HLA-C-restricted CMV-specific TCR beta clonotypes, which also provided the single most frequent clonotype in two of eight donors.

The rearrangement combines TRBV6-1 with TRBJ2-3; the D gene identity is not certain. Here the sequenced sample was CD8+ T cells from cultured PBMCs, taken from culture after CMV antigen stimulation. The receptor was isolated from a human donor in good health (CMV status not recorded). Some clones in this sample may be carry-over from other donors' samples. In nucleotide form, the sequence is TGTGCCAGCAGTGACGGCAGGCTGAAGCCAGATACGCAGTATTTT. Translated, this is CASSDGRLKPDTQYF.